The 25 T cell receptor beta chains in this list originate from one sample, sequenced in a study of blood T cells in healthy people across ages. Then a second PCR, running roughly 7 to 11 cycles, was carried out with a sample-barcoded 5' primer and a J-beta primer mix. TCRdb itself ran the 5' RACE reads through MiXCR, one entry per CDR3 protein. The sample lists about 1.7 million distinct CDR3 sequences, roughly 27% occurring once. Specimen: blood. These receptors came from a woman aged 30 to 39 in good health.

This sequence joins TRBV7-2 and TRBJ2-3; 7 nucleotides align to TRBD2. The J segment lost 3 bases and the V segment lost 3 bases, leaving 9 bases of the junction unmatched. The CDR3 runs 16 residues. Germline V gene lookup returns CDR1 SGHTA and CDR2 FQGNSA. CDR3 bases: TGTGCCAGCAGCTTCGAGGGAGGGCCGGGGACAGATACGCAGTATTTT. Amino acid sequence: CASSFEGGPGTDTQYF.

This clonotype occurred once. In DNA, the CDR3 is TGCGCCAGCAGGGCCCGGGACAGGGGGCTCGAGACCCAGTACTTC. It is translated as CASRARDRGLETQYF. The genes are TRBV5-1 and TRBJ2-7; 12 bases match TRBD1. With the DNA end fitting TRBJ2-5 better, the J assignment may be wrong. CDR1 is SGHRS, CDR2 YFSETQ, per germline. CDR3 length: 15 residues.

In DNA, the CDR3 is TGTGCCAGCAGCCCCGTGGACAGGAAAGACGGGGAGCTGTTTTTT. Protein: CASSPVDRKDGELFF. The chain joins TRBV7-3 to TRBJ2-2, with 7 bases fitting TRBD1. CDR1 is SGHTA, CDR2 FQGTGA, per germline. The CDR3 sequence is 15 residues long. Trimming cost V 5 bases and J 7 bases; bases outside gene matches: 10.

The V and J genes are TRBV10-2 and TRBJ1-6; D might be TRBD1 (6 bases). This CDR3 is 13 amino acids long. CDR1 and CDR2 (germline): WSHSY, SAAADI. V lost 10 bases and J 4 bases, leaving 11 bases between the germline ends. CDR3 in DNA: TGCGCCAACAGGGAATCGTATAATTCACCCCTCCACTTT. It codes for CANRESYNSPLHF.

This clonotype occurred a few times. The chain uses TRBV7-2 and TRBJ2-1; TRBD1 might be the D (5 bases). The V gene lost 8 bases and the J gene lost 6 bases, with 20 bases spanning the gap. Looked up from germline, CDR1 is SGHTA and CDR2 is FQGNSA. The CDR3 spans 15 residues. The CDR3 bases are TGTGCCAGCGGCTCCGTATGGGCAGGGCGCAATGAGCAGTTCTTC. Protein product: CASGSVWAGRNEQFF.

This rearrangement joins TRBV27 to TRBJ1-1, with a weak D call TRBD1 (6 bases). V lost 3 bases and J lost 1, with 15 bases in between. Germline V gene sequence: CDR1 MNHEY, CDR2 SMNVEV (reference sequence). This CDR3 comprises 16 residues. CDR3 sequence (DNA): TGTGCCAGCAGTTTTTTGTCGGGGGCGCGGAACACTGAAGCTTTCTTT. Its protein is CASSFLSGARNTEAFF.

This clonotype was counted many times. The rearrangement links TRBV6-5 to TRBJ2-1, with a possible D match to TRBD1 (6 bases). Deletions cut 5 bases from V and 5 bases from J, with 13 bases between. The CDR3 extends over 14 amino acids. Germline CDR1 is MNHEY and CDR2 is SVGAGI. The CDR3 region is CASSPNGGHNEQFF. The CDR3, as DNA: TGTGCCAGCAGTCCCAATGGGGGCCACAATGAGCAGTTCTTC.

As regards this clonotype: A much larger clone sits a single nucleotide away, making a read error possible. The CDR3 bases are TGCAGCGTTGAGGAGGAAAACTATGGCCACACCTTC. Protein product: CSVEEENYGHTF. The gene calls are TRBV29-1 and TRBJ1-2; D uncertain. The CDR3 runs to 12 residues. Looked up from germline, CDR1 is SQVTM and CDR2 is ANQGSEA.

The J gene is TRBJ1-2, the V gene TRBV29-1; the match to TRBD1 covers 8 bases. CDR3 length: 12 residues. The V gene end was trimmed by 4 bases and the J gene end by 13 bases; junction bases not matched to a gene: 11. Germline V CDR1 and CDR2: SQVTM, ANQGSEA. The CDR3 loop reads CSVVTQGATPTF. The CDR3 nucleotides are TGCAGCGTTGTTACCCAGGGGGCGACCCCCACCTTC.

This clonotype was seen a handful of times. The germline gene is not matched at one end of the junction; a read error may be the cause. The gene calls are TRBV20-1 and TRBJ2-3; no reliable D call. The CDR3 has 15 amino acids. Per the germline V gene, CDR1 is DFQATT and CDR2 is SNEGSKA (reference sequence). DNA for the CDR3: TGTAGTGCTAGAGATTTAACGAAACCTGAGGATACGCAGTATTTT. Its protein is CSARDLTKPEDTQYF.

Only a few counts were recorded for this clonotype. The chain is built from TRBV10-2 and TRBJ2-5, with D perhaps matching TRBD2 (7 bases). The ends were cut back, 9 bases at V and 4 bases at J, with 18 bases in the middle. This CDR3 has 14 residues. Germline CDR1 WSHSY, CDR2 SAAADI. This CDR3 reads CASSQGRGGETQYF. CDR3 bases: TGCGCCAGTTCCCAGGGTAGGGGGGGAGAGACCCAGTACTTC.

This clonotype occurred a few times. This sequence joins TRBV15 and TRBJ2-5; the D gene is possibly TRBD2 (5 bases). V lost 0 bases, J lost 5 bases, and 16 bases lay in between. This CDR3 contains 16 residues. Germline V gene sequence: CDR1 LNHNV, CDR2 YYDKDF (reference sequence). CDR3 amino acids: CATSRDLPSKSETQYF. The CDR3 nucleotides read TGTGCCACCAGCAGAGATCTGCCTAGCAAGTCCGAGACCCAGTACTTC.

At least ten counts were recorded for this clonotype. The chain recombines TRBV12-3 or TRBV12-4 with TRBJ2-7; D is perhaps TRBD1 (7 bases). V lost 7 bases and J lost 6, with 22 bases in between. This CDR3 has 15 amino acids. The CDR3 here is CASIPGAGGMGEQYF. The CDR3, as DNA: TGTGCCAGCATTCCGGGGGCAGGGGGAATGGGCGAGCAGTACTTC.

The V gene is TRBV7-2, the J gene TRBJ1-5; D is uncertain. V lost 1 base, J lost 5 bases, and 12 bases lay in between. Germline V gives CDR1 SGHTA, CDR2 FQGNSA. The CDR3 extends over 15 amino acids. CDR3 bases: TGTGCCAGCAGCTTAGTGTATAGCCCCGATCAGCCCCAGCATTTT. Its protein is CASSLVYSPDQPQHF.

The rearrangement uses TRBV9 and TRBJ2-3; 13 bases fit TRBD2. Germline CDR1 SGDLS, CDR2 YYNGEE. The CDR3 covers 17 residues. The ends lost 4 bases at V and 2 bases at J; junction bases unmatched: 7. CDR3 region: CASSPGTSGVNTDTQYF. The CDR3 coding sequence is TGTGCCAGCAGCCCAGGGACTAGCGGGGTTAACACAGATACGCAGTATTTT.

The V gene is TRBV7-2, the J gene TRBJ2-4; 8 bases are shared with TRBD1. The J call may be incorrect, as the DNA end agrees better with TRBJ2-7. Per the germline V gene, CDR1 is SGHTA and CDR2 is FQGNSA. The CDR3 is made up of 15 amino acids. CDR3 sequence reads: CASSSGGWGRDEQYF. CDR3 coding DNA: TGTGCCAGCAGCTCAGGGGGCTGGGGACGGGACGAGCAGTACTTC.

The chain is built from TRBV5-1 and TRBJ1-5; tentative D call: TRBD1 (6 bases). CDR3 size: 15 residues. Germline V gene sequence: CDR1 SGHRS, CDR2 YFSETQ. Trimming removed 0 bases at V and 4 bases at J, with 11 bases between. The CDR3 region has the DNA TGCGCCAGCAGCTTGGGGACAGAGGGAAATCAGCCCCAGCATTTT. This encodes CASSLGTEGNQPQHF.

This clonotype has just a few counts. This chain joins TRBV6-5 and TRBJ2-7, with D possibly matching TRBD1 (6 bases). Looked up from germline, CDR1 is MNHEY and CDR2 is SVGAGI. The CDR3 length is 14 residues. V was clipped by 6 bases and J by 2 bases, with 14 bases between them. The CDR3 loop is CASSQQGFPYEQYF. CDR3 bases: TGTGCCAGCAGCCAACAGGGTTTCCCCTACGAGCAGTACTTC.

With respect to this clonotype: Since a much larger clone is just one base distant, this may be a read error. This chain connects TRBV13 to TRBJ1-5, with D possibly matching TRBD1 (5 bases). Germline CDR1 reads PRHDT; CDR2 reads FYEKMQ (reference sequence). Trimming stripped 5 bases from V and 5 bases from J, with 19 bases between. The CDR3 loop spans 16 amino acids. The CDR3 region is CASSLSRERSDQPQHF. The CDR3 nucleotides read TGTGCCAGCAGCCTAAGCAGGGAGCGGTCAGATCAGCCCCAGCATTTT.

This clonotype has just a few counts. The chain is built from TRBV7-2 and TRBJ1-4, with unresolved D. The germline gives CDR1 SGHTA, CDR2 FQGNSA. V lost 3 bases to trimming and J lost 4 bases, with 12 bases between them. The CDR3 covers 15 residues. CDR3 loop: CASSLQGSHNEKLFF. The CDR3 DNA reads as TGTGCCAGCAGCTTGCAAGGGTCCCATAATGAAAAACTGTTTTTT.

J is TRBJ2-1 and V is TRBV5-5, with 14 bases identical to TRBD2. The V gene end was trimmed by 0 bases and the J gene end by 7 bases; junction bases not matched to a gene: 9. CDR3 length: 18 amino acids. Germline loops: CDR1 SGHKS, CDR2 YYEKEE (reference sequence). The CDR3 nucleotides are TGTGCCAGCAGCTTGGCCCCTGGACTAGCGGGAGGTTTAAATGAGCAGTTCTTC. This codes for CASSLAPGLAGGLNEQFF.

The table lists this clonotype with a few counts. The V call is TRBV6-6, the J call TRBJ1-2; TRBD1 is a possible D gene (5 bases). CDR1 is MNHNY and CDR2 is SVGAGI in the germline V gene (reference sequence). The CDR3 totals 12 residues. V lost 8 bases, J lost 7 bases, and 14 bases lay in between. CDR3 sequence reads: CASERDEGGYTF. The CDR3 region has the DNA TGTGCCAGCGAACGGGACGAGGGTGGCTACACCTTC.

The chain recombines TRBV7-9 with TRBJ2-5; D is unclear. CDR1 SEHNR and CDR2 FQNEAQ come from the germline V gene (reference sequence). This CDR3 is 12 amino acids long. Deletions cut 9 bases from V and 2 bases from J, with 10 bases between. The DNA of the CDR3 is TGTGCCAGTCAAGGGTCACAAGAGACCCAGTACTTC. Protein product: CASQGSQETQYF.

The genes are TRBV20-1 and TRBJ2-1; D gene unclear. CDR1 is DFQATT, CDR2 SNEGSKA, per germline (reference sequence). V lost 0 bases and J lost 4, with 13 bases in between. The CDR3 runs to 15 residues. This CDR3 is CSAREPLQRYNEQFF. The CDR3 region has the DNA TGCAGTGCTAGAGAACCACTACAGAGATACAATGAGCAGTTCTTC.

This clonotype was recorded at least ten times. V and J are TRBV7-3 and TRBJ2-3; 9 bases agree with TRBD1. The V gene's germline CDR1 is SGHTA and CDR2 FQGTGA. V was pared by 4 bases and J by 2 bases, with 7 bases of the junction left unmatched. The length of the CDR3 is 16 residues. The CDR3 reads CASSYGTGRFTDTQYF. Here the CDR3 DNA reads TGTGCCAGCAGCTATGGGACAGGGCGCTTCACAGATACGCAGTATTTT.